These 18 T cell receptor beta chains were all obtained from the same sample, sequenced in a study of cytomegalovirus exposure and HLA in healthy donors. Clones were read by immunoSEQ multiplex PCR, and TCRdb kept only the in-frame ones, dropping some. This table has 120,000 or so clones, roughly 95% appearing once. Sequencing input: PBMCs. The receptor source for this set is a man between 18 and 29 years old in good health and CMV-seronegative.

The gene calls are TRBV19 and TRBJ1-2; 12 positions match TRBD1. The length of the CDR3 is 18 residues. V was clipped by 5 bases and J by 4 bases; unmatched bases: 14. Germline CDR1 LNHDA, CDR2 SQIVND (reference sequence). DNA of the CDR3: TGTGCCAGTAGTCGCATATACTCCGGGACAGGGGGCTTCTATGGCTACACCTTC. Translation: CASSRIYSGTGGFYGYTF.

The V and J genes are TRBV19 and TRBJ2-6; perhaps TRBD1 as D (7 bases). Germline CDR1 is LNHDA and CDR2 is SQIVND (reference sequence). Trimming stripped 1 base from V and 1 base from J, with 14 bases between. The CDR3 is 18 amino acids. For the CDR3, the DNA is TGTGCCAGTAGTATAGGGGCAGGGGGACTGTCTGGGGCCAACGTCCTGACTTTC. It encodes CASSIGAGGLSGANVLTF.

J is TRBJ2-5 and V is TRBV12-5, with D possibly TRBD2 on 6 matching bases. Trimming removed 2 bases from V and 1 base from J, with 11 bases in between. This CDR3 contains 15 residues. Germline-derived CDR1 and CDR2 are LGHNT and FRNRAP. This CDR3 is CASGLYLARQETQYF. The CDR3 DNA reads TGTGCTAGTGGTTTGTACCTAGCGCGCCAAGAGACCCAGTACTTC.

This sequence joins TRBV28 and TRBJ2-7; 12 bases are a match to TRBD1. CDR3 length: 17 amino acids. The ends lost 3 bases at V and 7 bases at J; junction bases unmatched: 13. Germline loops: CDR1 MDHEN, CDR2 SYDVKM. The CDR3 sequence is CASSFAAPGQGAWEQYF. The CDR3 DNA is TGTGCCAGCAGTTTTGCTGCGCCGGGACAGGGGGCTTGGGAGCAGTACTTC.

The chain couples TRBV12-5 to TRBJ2-1, with a weak D call TRBD2 (5 bases). The germline V gene has CDR1 LGHNT and CDR2 FRNRAP. The CDR3 covers 12 residues. With 5 bases removed from V and 8 bases from J, the gap between germline ends came to 10 bases. CDR3 residues: CASGGIGDEQFF. The CDR3 DNA is TGTGCTAGTGGTGGCATCGGGGATGAGCAGTTCTTC.

V usage is TRBV7-3 and J usage is TRBJ2-2; 9 positions match TRBD1. CDR1 and CDR2 from the germline V gene are SGHTA and FQGTGA. J was trimmed by 6 bases and V by 5 bases; bases with no gene match: 13. The CDR3 consists of 17 residues. In nucleotides, the CDR3 is TGTGCCAGCAGCCATCCGGGACAGGGATTATCAGCCGGGGAGCTGTTTTTT. Translating gives CASSHPGQGLSAGELFF.

The chain joins TRBV6-5 to TRBJ1-4; no firm D call. Germline V gene data show CDR1 as MNHEY and CDR2 as SVGAGI. The CDR3 extends over 14 amino acids. V lost 5 bases to trimming and J lost 8 bases, with 15 bases between them. CDR3 nucleotide sequence: TGTGCCAGCAGTACTACGATAGAACGGGAAAAACTGTTTTTT. Its translation: CASSTTIEREKLFF.

CDR3 in DNA: TGTGCCAGTAGTATAGTAGGACTAGGGGGAAACATTCAGTACTTC. It encodes CASSIVGLGGNIQYF. The rearrangement uses TRBV19 and TRBJ2-4, with D perhaps matching TRBD2 (7 bases). The germline V and J ends were trimmed by 1 base and 6 bases, with 13 bases remaining between them. The CDR3 loop spans 15 amino acids. CDR1 is LNHDA, CDR2 SQIVND, per germline (reference sequence).

The chain has TRBV11-2 and TRBJ2-4; 14 positions match TRBD2. J lost 9 bases, V lost 5 bases, and 15 bases had no gene match. Germline V lookup: CDR1 SGHAT, CDR2 FQNNGV. CDR3 length: 18 residues. DNA for the CDR3: TGTGCCAGCAGCCAACGACTAGCGGGAGGGCCGGACTCGTTCATTCAGTACTTC. It encodes CASSQRLAGGPDSFIQYF.

This chain uses TRBV10-1 with TRBJ2-1; 13 positions match TRBD2. CDR1 and CDR2 from the germline V gene are WNHNN and SYGVQD (reference sequence). CDR3 size: 15 residues. V gave up 6 bases and J gave up 4 bases; unmatched junction bases: 3. The CDR3 protein is CASSETSGRYNEQFF. For the CDR3, the DNA is TGCGCCAGCAGCGAGACTAGCGGGAGGTACAATGAGCAGTTCTTC.

The chain couples TRBV10-2 to TRBJ1-2, with 11 bases identical to TRBD1. The CDR3 loop spans 16 amino acids. CDR1 and CDR2 from the germline V gene are WSHSY and SAAADI. J gave up 8 bases and V 2 bases, and 10 bases lay outside the gene matches. CDR3 DNA sequence: TGCGCCAGCAGTGAGGTCCCTGGACAGGGGGCGTCGGGCTACACCTTC. Protein product: CASSEVPGQGASGYTF.

The chain links TRBV11-3 to TRBJ1-1; D is unclear. Germline CDR1 reads SGHNT; CDR2 reads YENEEA. The CDR3 has 12 amino acids. V was trimmed by 6 bases and J by 2 bases, leaving 7 bases between them. In nucleotides, the CDR3 is TGTGCCAGCAGGGAGGGAAACACTGAAGCTTTCTTT. Protein product: CASREGNTEAFF. Full variable domain (remainder filled in from reference TRBV11-3 and TRBJ1-1): EAGVVQSPRYKIIEKKQPVAFWCNPISGHNTLYWYLQNLGQGPELLIRYENEEAVDDSQLPKDRFSAERLKGVDSTLKIQPAELGDSAVYLCASREGNTEAFFGQGTRLTVV.

Here the CDR3 DNA reads TGTGCCAGCAGTGATTCCCTATACGGGAATCAGCCCCAGCATTTT. This translates into CASSDSLYGNQPQHF. The chain joins TRBV25-1 to TRBJ1-5; no firm D call. CDR3 size: 15 residues. Germline V gene lookup returns CDR1 MGHDK and CDR2 SYGVNS. Between the trimmed V and J ends, which lost 3 bases and 4 bases, there was a span of 13 bases.

The V call is TRBV11-3, the J call TRBJ2-1; TRBD1 is a possible D gene (6 bases). The length of the CDR3 is 15 residues. V gave up 0 bases and J gave up 1 base, with 7 bases separating them. In germline, CDR1 is SGHNT, CDR2 YENEEA. In DNA, the CDR3 is TGTGCCAGCAGCTTAGATGGACAGTCCTACAATGAGCAGTTCTTC. Amino acids: CASSLDGQSYNEQFF.

The rearrangement links TRBV13 to TRBJ2-7; 13 positions match TRBD2. The length of the CDR3 is 16 residues. Germline CDR1 is PRHDT and CDR2 is FYEKMQ (reference sequence). V trimming: 0 bases; J trimming: 5 bases; junction bases outside the gene matches: 4. The CDR3 reads CASSLGGTSGNHEQYF. The CDR3 region has the DNA TGTGCCAGCAGCTTAGGAGGGACTAGCGGGAATCACGAGCAGTACTTC.

The sample holds one count of this clone. In nucleotides, the CDR3 is TGCGCCAGCAGCCAAGGCCCCGGGGGGGATACGCAGTATTTT. It specifies CASSQGPGGDTQYF. The chain is built from TRBV4-1 and TRBJ2-3; the match to TRBD2 covers 7 bases. Germline lookup yields CDR1 MGHRA and CDR2 YSYEKL. CDR3 size: 14 residues. Trimming cost V 1 base and J 6 bases; bases outside gene matches: 4.

The chain links TRBV7-2 to TRBJ2-1; 9 bases are a match to TRBD2. V lost 3 bases to trimming and J lost 10 bases; unmatched junction nucleotides: 10. The CDR3 sequence is 15 residues long. Germline V gene lookup returns CDR1 SGHTA and CDR2 FQGNSA. In DNA form, the CDR3 reads TGTGCCAGCAGCTTCACCCCGGGACTAGCCCCGGAGCAGTTCTTC. This codes for CASSFTPGLAPEQFF.

The chain couples TRBV28 to TRBJ2-1; 9 bases are a match to TRBD2. Per the germline V gene, CDR1 is MDHEN and CDR2 is SYDVKM. The J segment lost 4 bases and the V segment lost 3 bases, leaving 19 bases of the junction unmatched. The CDR3 length is 20 residues. The CDR3 DNA sequence: TGTGCCAGCAGTTTTTGGGACGGAGGCAGCGGGAGGACGGAATACAATGAGCAGTTCTTC. Translated, it gives CASSFWDGGSGRTEYNEQFF. Full variable domain (missing parts from reference TRBV28 and TRBJ2-1): DVKVTQSSRYLVKRTGEKVFLECVQDMDHENMFWYRQDPGLGLRLIYFSYDVKMKEKGDIPEGYSVSREKKERFSLILESASTNQTSMYLCASSFWDGGSGRTEYNEQFFGPGTRLTVL.